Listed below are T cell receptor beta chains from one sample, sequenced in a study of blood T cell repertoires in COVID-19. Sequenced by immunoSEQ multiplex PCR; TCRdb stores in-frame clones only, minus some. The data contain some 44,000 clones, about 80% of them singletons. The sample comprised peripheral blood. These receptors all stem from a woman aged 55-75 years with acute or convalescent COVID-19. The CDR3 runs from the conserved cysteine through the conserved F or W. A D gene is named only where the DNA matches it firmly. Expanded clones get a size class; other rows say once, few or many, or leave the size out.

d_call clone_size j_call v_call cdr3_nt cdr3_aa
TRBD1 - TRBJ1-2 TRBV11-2 TGTGCCAGCAGCCTAACCGTCGGACAGGGGGACCTCTTCACCTTC CASSLTVGQGDLFTF
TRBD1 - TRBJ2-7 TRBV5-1 TGCGCCAGCAGCTTTTCAGGGGGTCCGGAAGAGCAGTACTTC CASSFSGGPEEQYF
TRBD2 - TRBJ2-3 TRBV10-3 TGTGCCATCACAAGCGGGGACACAGATACGCAGTATTTT CAITSGDTDTQYF
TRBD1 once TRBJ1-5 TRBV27 TGTGCCAGCAGTAGCAGGGGGCGATCCCAGCCCCAGCATTTT CASSSRGRSQPQHF
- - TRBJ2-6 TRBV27 TGTGCCAGCAGTTCCGGCTCTGGGGCCAACGTCCTGACTTTC CASSSGSGANVLTF
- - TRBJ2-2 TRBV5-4 TGTGCCAGCAGCACGGGACAAACCACGAGGACCGGGGAGCTGTTTTTT CASSTGQTTRTGELFF
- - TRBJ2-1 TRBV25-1 TGTGCCAGCAGTGAGGCAGGAACCTCCTACAATGAGCAGTTCTTC CASSEAGTSYNEQFF
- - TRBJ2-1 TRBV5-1 TGCGCCAGCAGCTTCATGCTAACCAATGAGCAGTTCTTC CASSFMLTNEQFF
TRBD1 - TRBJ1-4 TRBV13 TGTGCCAGCAGCTTAAGACAGGGGAATGAAAAACTGTTTTTT CASSLRQGNEKLFF
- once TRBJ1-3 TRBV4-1 TGCGCCAGCAGCCAAGAAAAGCCGAGCTCTGGAAACACCATATATTTT CASSQEKPSSGNTIYF
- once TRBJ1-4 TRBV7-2 TGTGCCAGCAGCTTAGGGTTCAAGAGGACTAATGAAAAACTGTTTTTT CASSLGFKRTNEKLFF
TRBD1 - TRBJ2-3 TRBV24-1 TGTGCCACCAGTGATTCTACAGGGGCGGAAGATACGCAGTATTTT CATSDSTGAEDTQYF
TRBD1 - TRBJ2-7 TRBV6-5 TGTGCCAGCAGTTACAGGGACAGATCCTACGAGCAGTACTTC CASSYRDRSYEQYF
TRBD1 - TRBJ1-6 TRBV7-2 TGTGCCAGCAGTCAAGGGACAGGGGGCTCTTATTCACCCCTCCACTTT CASSQGTGGSYSPLHF
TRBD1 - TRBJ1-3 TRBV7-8 TGTGCCAGCAGCCCAGCCTTGACAGGGAATAATGGGGACACCATATATTTT CASSPALTGNNGDTIYF
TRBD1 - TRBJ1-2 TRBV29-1 TGCAGCACCCATCCGACAGGGGGCGATGGCTACACCTTC CSTHPTGGDGYTF
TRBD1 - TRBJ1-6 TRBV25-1 TGTGCCAGCACAGCGGGAGGGGGCGGGAATAATTCACCCCTCCACTTT CASTAGGGGNNSPLHF